The text below deals with one T cell receptor (beta chain). This specimen comes from a study of blood T cell repertoires in COVID-19. The overall study: Collection of acute and convalescent COVID-19 samples took place in the United States, Italy and Spain. T cells, B-cell-depleted T cells, or PBMCs supplied cDNA or gDNA.

As originally analysed: Amplifying reference gene primers gave estimates of nucleated cell counts. Produced via immunoSEQ multiplex PCR; TCRdb's table is partial and in-frame only. From that table come the V and J calls and clone size; the DNA was used to work out D and trimming. The table shows about 300,000 clones, with about nine tenths occurring only once. J lost 5 bases, V lost 6 bases, and 5 bases had no gene match. From germline, CDR1 is WNHNN and CDR2 SYGVQD (reference sequence). CDR3 length: 14 residues. This sequence was found in a young man with active or convalescent COVID-19. J is TRBJ2-3 and V is TRBV10-1, with TRBD2 matching 10 bases. Material for sequencing was peripheral blood. This CDR3 reads CASSRAGGRDTQYF. The CDR3 DNA is TGCGCCAGCAGCCGAGCGGGGGGGCGAGATACGCAGTATTTT.